A single sample gave rise to the 25 T cell receptor beta chains below, sequenced in a study of blood T cell repertoires in COVID-19. Repertoires were generated with immunoSEQ multiplex PCR, while TCRdb's copy carries only in-frame clones and drops some. This sample carries roughly 86,000 clones, roughly 91% of them seen once, and the ten largest clones take roughly 2%. The source material was peripheral blood. Receptors were obtained from a woman aged 45-65 years in a cohort sampled during active COVID-19.

The V gene is TRBV2, the J gene TRBJ1-5; D might be TRBD1 (6 bases). This CDR3 has 13 residues. Germline V gene sequence: CDR1 SNHLY, CDR2 FYNNEI. V was clipped by 6 bases and J by 4 bases, with 10 bases between them. CDR3 sequence (DNA): TGTGCCAGCAGGGGCAGGGGTAATCAGCCCCAGCATTTT. It codes for CASRGRGNQPQHF.

The V call is TRBV7-3, the J call TRBJ2-3, with D perhaps matching TRBD2 (5 bases). The germline gives CDR1 SGHTA, CDR2 FQGTGA. This CDR3 region has 14 residues. V was pared by 3 bases and J by 2 bases, with 9 bases between. The CDR3 DNA reads TGTGCCAGCAGCTTGAGGGCAAACACAGATACGCAGTATTTT. It encodes CASSLRANTDTQYF.

This clone showed up just once. This chain joins TRBV9 and TRBJ1-1; the match to TRBD1 covers 7 bases. With V trimmed by 3 bases and J by 7 bases, 3 bases remained unmatched. The CDR3 totals 12 residues. CDR1 and CDR2 (germline): SGDLS, YYNGEE. The CDR3 loop is CASSAQGDEAFF. DNA of the CDR3: TGTGCCAGCAGCGCCCAGGGGGATGAAGCTTTCTTT.

This chain links TRBV9 with TRBJ2-2; 9 bases match TRBD1. This CDR3 contains 16 residues. CDR1 SGDLS and CDR2 YYNGEE come from the germline V gene. V trimming: 3 bases; J trimming: 4 bases; junction bases outside the gene matches: 7. CDR3 nucleotide sequence: TGTGCCAGCAGCGCTACGGGACAGGGAGGCACCGGGGAGCTGTTTTTT. Encoded protein: CASSATGQGGTGELFF.

This sequence joins TRBV2 and TRBJ1-4; 11 bases are shared with TRBD1. CDR3 length equals 14 residues. The junction had 4 bases not matched to a gene; V was cut back by 4 bases and J by 9 bases. Germline V CDR1 and CDR2: SNHLY, FYNNEI. The chain's CDR3 is CASSGTGGSQKLFF. The CDR3 nucleotides are TGTGCCAGCAGTGGGACAGGGGGCAGTCAAAAACTGTTTTTT.

The chain employs TRBV5-1 and TRBJ2-3, with a possible D match to TRBD2 (5 bases). The V gene's germline CDR1 is SGHRS and CDR2 YFSETQ. This CDR3 is 14 amino acids long. The V end was cut by 3 bases, the J end by 2 bases, with 10 bases between. The CDR3 nucleotides read TGCGCCAGCAGCTCCGGGGATATCACAGATACGCAGTATTTT. This sequence encodes CASSSGDITDTQYF. Full variable domain (rest looked up from reference TRBV5-1 and TRBJ2-3): KAGVTQTPRYLIKTRGQQVTLSCSPISGHRSVSWYQQTPGQGLQFLFEYFSETQRNKGNFPGRFSGRQFSNSRSEMNVSTLELGDSALYLCASSSGDITDTQYFGPGTRLTVL.

This clone is classed as medium-sized. The chain couples TRBV5-4 to TRBJ2-7; 7 bases map to TRBD1. The CDR3 is made up of 13 amino acids. Germline V gene data show CDR1 as SGHNT and CDR2 as YYREEE (reference sequence). The J segment lost 5 bases and the V segment lost 4 bases, leaving 6 bases of the junction unmatched. CDR3 loop: CASSLGQPNEQYF. The CDR3 DNA follows: TGTGCCAGCAGCCTGGGACAGCCTAACGAGCAGTACTTC.

The V gene is TRBV15, the J gene TRBJ2-3, with 9 positions matching TRBD2. This CDR3 contains 21 residues. The V segment lost 2 bases and the J segment 0 bases; nucleotides outside the gene matches: 18. Germline CDR1 and CDR2: LNHNV and YYDKDF (reference sequence). CDR3 loop: CATSRFDRVTSGWKSTDTQYF. CDR3 in DNA: TGTGCCACCAGCAGATTCGACAGGGTGACTAGCGGATGGAAAAGCACAGATACGCAGTATTTT.

A single count supports this clone. The chain employs TRBV30 and TRBJ2-2, with D tentatively TRBD1 (5 bases). The CDR3 runs 14 residues. Germline lookup yields CDR1 GTSNPN and CDR2 SVGIG (reference sequence). V was pared by 5 bases and J by 5 bases, with 15 bases between. CDR3 sequence reads: CAWDKSPGTGELFF. The DNA for the CDR3 is TGTGCCTGGGATAAGTCCCCAGGGACCGGGGAGCTGTTTTTT.

CDR3 loop: CASSLWGDVGDTQYF. The DNA for the CDR3 is TGTGCCAGCAGCCTCTGGGGGGATGTGGGAGATACGCAGTATTTT. The chain uses TRBV7-3 and TRBJ2-3, with a weak D call TRBD2 (6 bases). Trimming left V 5 bases short and J 5 bases short, with 17 bases between. This CDR3 has 15 residues. From germline, CDR1 is SGHTA and CDR2 FQGTGA.

The V call is TRBV7-8, the J call TRBJ1-1; TRBD1 might be the D (5 bases). Germline V CDR1 and CDR2: SGHVS, FQNEAQ. V lost 1 base and J lost 9, with 12 bases in between. The CDR3 length is 13 residues. The DNA of the CDR3 is TGTGCCAGCAGCTTAGGGAGGGACCGGCAAGCTTTCTTT. This encodes CASSLGRDRQAFF.

V is TRBV9 and J is TRBJ2-1; tentative D call: TRBD2 (6 bases). CDR1 and CDR2 (germline): SGDLS, YYNGEE. The V gene lost 4 bases and the J gene lost 6 bases, with 20 bases spanning the gap. CDR3 length: 16 residues. CDR3 nucleotides: TGTGCCAGCAGCTCTCAGACGGCGGGACGGGGCAATGAGCAGTTCTTC. The encoded protein is CASSSQTAGRGNEQFF.

CDR3 in amino acids: CATTDRGRMESYEQYF. As DNA, the CDR3 is TGTGCCACCACGGACAGGGGGCGCATGGAGTCCTACGAGCAGTACTTC. The rearrangement joins TRBV6-6 to TRBJ2-7, with 11 bases aligning to TRBD1. The J segment lost 1 base and the V segment lost 10 bases, leaving 12 bases of the junction unmatched. Germline assignment: CDR1 MNHNY and CDR2 SVGAGI (reference sequence). This CDR3 is built from 16 residues.

The genes are TRBV11-3 and TRBJ2-7; 13 bases fit TRBD2. Losses at the gene ends were 5 bases for V and 2 bases for J; bases not matched to a gene: 12. Germline CDR1 is SGHNT and CDR2 is YENEEA. This CDR3 contains 18 residues. In DNA form, the CDR3 reads TGTGCCAGCAGCCCGGGACTAGCGGGATTTTCAATTACCTACGAGCAGTACTTC. It yields the protein CASSPGLAGFSITYEQYF.

This chain uses TRBV2 with TRBJ1-1; no definite D call. The CDR3 covers 13 residues. Trimming removed 6 bases at V and 1 base at J, with 9 bases between. CDR1 and CDR2 from the germline V gene are SNHLY and FYNNEI. CDR3 sequence reads: CASRKRGNTEAFF. The DNA for the CDR3 is TGTGCCAGCAGAAAACGGGGGAACACTGAAGCTTTCTTT. Drawing the rest from reference TRBV2 and TRBJ1-1, the complete variable domain is EPEVTQTPSHQVTQMGQEVILRCVPISNHLYFYWYRQILGQKVEFLVSFYNNEISEKSEIFDDQFSVERPDGSNFTLKIRSTKLEDSAMYFCASRKRGNTEAFFGQGTRLTVV.

The chain combines TRBV18 with TRBJ2-5, with a possible D match to TRBD1 (6 bases). Trimming removed 3 bases at V and 5 bases at J, with 22 bases between. The germline gives CDR1 KGHSH, CDR2 LQKENI. The CDR3 is made up of 17 amino acids. This chain's CDR3 is CASSPTLERGYEETQYF. In DNA form, the CDR3 reads TGTGCCAGCTCACCTACACTAGAGAGGGGGTATGAGGAGACCCAGTACTTC. The variable domain in full, completed from reference TRBV18 and TRBJ2-5, reads NAGVMQNPRHLVRRRGQEARLRCSPMKGHSHVYWYRQLPEEGLKFMVYLQKENIIDESGMPKERFSAEFPKEGPSILRIQQVVRGDSAAYFCASSPTLERGYEETQYFGPGTRLLVL.

The rearrangement links TRBV9 to TRBJ1-1; D may be TRBD1 (6 bases). This CDR3 has 15 residues. V lost 0 bases and J 1 base, leaving 10 bases between the germline ends. Germline loops: CDR1 SGDLS, CDR2 YYNGEE. This CDR3 reads CASSVATGTNTEAFF. DNA of the CDR3: TGTGCCAGCAGCGTAGCTACAGGGACGAACACTGAAGCTTTCTTT.

The chain employs TRBV27 and TRBJ1-1; 9 positions agree with TRBD1. Unmatched junction bases numbered 7, after V lost 6 bases and J lost 5 bases. The CDR3 runs to 14 residues. The germline V gene encodes CDR1 MNHEY and CDR2 SMNVEV (reference sequence). Here the CDR3 reads CASRPTGGGTEAFF. The CDR3 DNA reads TGTGCCAGCAGGCCGACAGGGGGAGGGACTGAAGCTTTCTTT.

The gene calls are TRBV12-3 or TRBV12-4 and TRBJ2-2; no reliable D call. Deletions cut 5 bases from V and 4 bases from J, with 5 bases between. The CDR3 totals 12 residues. This CDR3 reads CASSASTGELFF. The DNA for the CDR3 is TGTGCCAGCAGTGCGAGCACCGGGGAGCTGTTTTTT.

This clone was picked up one time. This chain uses TRBV9 with TRBJ1-3, with D possibly matching TRBD1 (6 bases). Trimming stripped 0 bases from V and 2 bases from J, with 9 bases between. This CDR3 spans 15 amino acids. Germline values: CDR1 SGDLS, CDR2 YYNGEE. The DNA for the CDR3 is TGTGCCAGCAGCGTAGCCGCAGGGGCTGGAAACACCATATATTTT. Its protein is CASSVAAGAGNTIYF.

This clone has only a few counts. This chain links TRBV10-1 with TRBJ2-1; 10 bases fit TRBD1. V trimming: 6 bases; J trimming: 7 bases; junction bases outside the gene matches: 9. CDR1 and CDR2 (germline): WNHNN, SYGVQD (reference sequence). This CDR3 region has 15 residues. DNA of the CDR3: TGCGCCAGCAGCCTTCCGGGACAGGGGATGAATGAGCAGTTCTTC. Translating gives CASSLPGQGMNEQFF.

V is TRBV3-1 (or the pseudogene TRBV3-2) and J is TRBJ2-1; unclear D gene. Per germline, CDR1 LGHDT and CDR2 YNNKEL (reference sequence). Trimming removed 0 bases at V and 4 bases at J, with 7 bases between. The CDR3 has 14 amino acids. This chain's CDR3 is CASSQDYRYNEQFF. CDR3 nucleotides: TGTGCCAGCAGCCAAGATTACAGATACAATGAGCAGTTCTTC.

The V and J genes are TRBV29-1 and TRBJ1-1; 7 bases agree with TRBD1. This CDR3 has 14 residues. With V trimmed by 8 bases and J by 0 bases, 9 bases remained unmatched. CDR1 and CDR2 from the germline V gene are SQVTM and ANQGSEA. The CDR3 protein is CSSSEGQMNTEAFF. The DNA for the CDR3 is TGCAGCTCCTCTGAGGGACAGATGAACACTGAAGCTTTCTTT.

The CDR3 reads CASSIDHRGSTDTQYF. The CDR3, as DNA: TGTGCCAGTAGTATAGATCACAGGGGGTCCACAGATACGCAGTATTTT. The chain employs TRBV19 and TRBJ2-3, with TRBD1 matching 8 bases. Germline values: CDR1 LNHDA, CDR2 SQIVND (reference sequence). V lost 0 bases and J lost 2; bases outside the gene matches: 4. The CDR3 length is 16 residues.

V gene TRBV5-1 combines with J gene TRBJ1-1, with TRBD1 identical over 7 bases. The CDR3 runs to 16 residues. Germline-derived CDR1 and CDR2 are SGHRS and YFSETQ. V lost 0 bases, J lost 5 bases, and 10 bases stayed unmatched. CDR3 in amino acids: CASSLVFIQGGTEAFF. The CDR3 DNA sequence: TGCGCCAGCAGCTTGGTATTCATCCAGGGGGGAACTGAAGCTTTCTTT.